The 7 T cell receptor beta chains reported below all come from one sample, sequenced in a study of a mutant IDH1 vaccine in newly diagnosed glioma. No antigens are known for them. Clones were sequenced by immunoSEQ multiplex PCR, and TCRdb holds only the in-frame ones, with some missing. The sample carries about 59,000 clones, 75% to 90% recorded once. The time point here: week 5, during vaccination. The study gave 300 ug of mutant IDH1 20-mer peptide per vaccine dose, with topical imiquimod. Specimen: PBMCs, collected from a glioma patient whose treatment included an IDH1 peptide vaccine. These receptors all stem from a woman between 40 and 55 years old with glioma.

The J gene is TRBJ1-5, the V gene TRBV7-2; maybe TRBD1 (5 bases). The CDR3 has 14 residues. Germline assignment: CDR1 SGHTA and CDR2 FQGNSA. Trimming stripped 4 bases from V and 4 bases from J, with 11 bases between. CDR3 sequence: CASSSQGRNQPQHF. CDR3 sequence (DNA): TGTGCCAGCAGCTCCCAGGGAAGGAATCAGCCCCAGCATTTT.

The chain carries TRBV18 and TRBJ1-3; D gene unclear. CDR3 length: 13 residues. Trimming cost V 4 bases and J 0 bases, with 4 bases left between them. Germline V gene sequence: CDR1 KGHSH, CDR2 LQKENI. CDR3 amino acids: CASSRNSGNTIYF. CDR3 DNA sequence: TGTGCCAGCTCACGAAACTCTGGAAACACCATATATTTT.

This clone was picked up a small number of times. The V call is TRBV2, the J call TRBJ1-4, with TRBD1 matching over 7 bases. CDR1 and CDR2 (germline): SNHLY, FYNNEI. V gave up 9 bases and J gave up 4 bases; unmatched junction bases: 11. This CDR3 comprises 15 residues. The CDR3 loop is CASTKQGSLNEKLFF. Written as DNA, the CDR3 is TGTGCCAGTACAAAACAGGGGAGCCTTAATGAAAAACTGTTTTTT. The full variable domain, rest sourced from reference TRBV2 and TRBJ1-4, is EPEVTQTPSHQVTQMGQEVILRCVPISNHLYFYWYRQILGQKVEFLVSFYNNEISEKSEIFDDQFSVERPDGSNFTLKIRSTKLEDSAMYFCASTKQGSLNEKLFFGSGTQLSVL.

The gene calls are TRBV7-6 and TRBJ2-3; the match to TRBD2 covers 8 bases. The V gene's germline CDR1 is SGHVS and CDR2 FNYEAQ. Unmatched junction bases numbered 3, after V lost 2 bases and J lost 2 bases. This CDR3 has 15 amino acids. This chain's CDR3 is CASSLSGGNTDTQYF. The CDR3 DNA reads TGTGCCAGCAGCTTAAGCGGGGGTAACACAGATACGCAGTATTTT. Full variable domain (remainder filled in from reference TRBV7-6 and TRBJ2-3): GAGVSQSPRYKVTKRGQDVALRCDPISGHVSLYWYRQALGQGPEFLTYFNYEAQQDKSGLPNDRFSAERPEGSISTLTIQRTEQRDSAMYRCASSLSGGNTDTQYFGPGTRLTVL.

V gene TRBV15 combines with J gene TRBJ1-5; D is undetermined. The length of the CDR3 is 15 residues. Germline values: CDR1 LNHNV, CDR2 YYDKDF (reference sequence). Trimming stripped 1 base from V and 1 base from J, with 8 bases between. CDR3 sequence: CATSRGALSNQPQHF. DNA for the CDR3: TGTGCCACCAGCAGAGGAGCGTTGAGCAATCAGCCCCAGCATTTT.

The genes are TRBV6-6 and TRBJ1-2; unclear D gene. Germline CDR1 MNHNY, CDR2 SVGAGI (reference sequence). V lost 4 bases and J lost 5, with 11 bases in between. The CDR3 has 13 residues. CDR3 amino acids: CASSFGQWYGYTF. DNA of the CDR3: TGTGCCAGCAGTTTTGGCCAGTGGTATGGCTACACCTTC.

This chain links TRBV6-5 with TRBJ2-2; 11 bases fit TRBD1. The trim removed 10 bases at V and 6 bases at J, leaving 7 bases unmatched. In germline, CDR1 is MNHEY, CDR2 SVGAGI. This CDR3 has 14 residues. Here the CDR3 DNA reads TGTGCCACCGTAGGGACAGGGGGACCCGGGGAGCTGTTTTTT. It encodes CATVGTGGPGELFF.